This T cell receptor beta chain is drawn from a study of blood T cells in healthy people across ages. Caucasian, healthy and from Russia, the donors were aged between about 6 and 90. PCR was performed a second time for 7 to 11 cycles using a sample-barcoded 5' primer and a J-beta primer mix. TCRdb reprocessed the 5' RACE reads via MiXCR and lists one record per CDR3 protein. This table holds approximately 940,000 distinct CDR3 sequences, 45% to 50% found once. This clonotype occurred a few times. CDR3 length: 14 amino acids. Germline CDR1 SGHTA, CDR2 FQGNSA. Trimming at V came to 7 bases and at J to 2 bases, leaving 5 bases not matched to a gene.

This rearrangement joins TRBV7-2 to TRBJ2-3; the match to TRBD1 covers 8 bases. The receptor's source is a man younger than 45 in good health. The sample consisted of blood. The CDR3 coding sequence is TGTGCCAGCACCCGGACAGGGCCCACAGATACGCAGTATTTT. Encoded protein: CASTRTGPTDTQYF.